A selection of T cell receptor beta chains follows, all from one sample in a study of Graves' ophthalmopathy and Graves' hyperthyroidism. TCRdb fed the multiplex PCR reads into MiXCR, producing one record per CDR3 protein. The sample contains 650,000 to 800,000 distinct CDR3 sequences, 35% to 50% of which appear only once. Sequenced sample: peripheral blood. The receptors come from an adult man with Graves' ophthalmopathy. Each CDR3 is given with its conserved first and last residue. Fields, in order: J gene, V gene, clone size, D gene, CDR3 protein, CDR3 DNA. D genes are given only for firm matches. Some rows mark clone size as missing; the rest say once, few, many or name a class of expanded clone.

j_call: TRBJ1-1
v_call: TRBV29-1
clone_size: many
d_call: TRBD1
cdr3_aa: CSGTGTENTEAFF
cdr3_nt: TGCAGCGGGACAGGGACTGAGAACACTGAAGCTTTCTTT

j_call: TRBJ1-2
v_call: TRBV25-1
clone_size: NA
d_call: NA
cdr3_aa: CASSLFGGYGYTF
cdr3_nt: TGTGCCAGCAGTTTATTTGGGGGCTATGGCTACACCTTC

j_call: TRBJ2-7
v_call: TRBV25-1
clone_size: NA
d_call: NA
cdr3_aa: CASWEGGFDDEQYF
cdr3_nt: TGTGCCAGCTGGGAAGGGGGGTTCGACGACGAGCAGTACTTC

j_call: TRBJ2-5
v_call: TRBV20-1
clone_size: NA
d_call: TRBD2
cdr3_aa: CSTTGTRGGQETQYF
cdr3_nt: TGCAGTACTACCGGGACTAGGGGAGGACAAGAGACCCAGTACTTC

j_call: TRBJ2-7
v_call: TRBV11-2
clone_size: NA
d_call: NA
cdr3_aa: CASSLGLDTRRYIREQYF
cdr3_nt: TGTGCCAGCAGCTTGGGACTGGATACTAGAAGATATATACGCGAGCAGTACTTC

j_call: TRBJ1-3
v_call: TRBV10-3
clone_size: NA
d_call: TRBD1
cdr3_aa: CAIRGDSSGNTIYF
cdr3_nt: TGTGCCATCAGAGGGGACAGTTCTGGAAACACCATATATTTT

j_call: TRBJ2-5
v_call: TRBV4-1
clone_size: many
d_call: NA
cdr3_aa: CASSQDLTAQYF
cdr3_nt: TGCGCCAGCAGCCAAGATCTAACAGCCCAGTACTTC

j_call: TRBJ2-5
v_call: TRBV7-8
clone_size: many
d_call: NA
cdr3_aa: CASSLSVAPGETQYF
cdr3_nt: TGTGCCAGCAGCTTATCCGTGGCGCCGGGGGAGACCCAGTACTTC

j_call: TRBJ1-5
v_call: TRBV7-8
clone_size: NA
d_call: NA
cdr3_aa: CASSLSFSSEPQHF
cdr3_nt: TGTGCCAGCAGCTTGAGTTTTAGCTCGGAGCCCCAGCATTTT

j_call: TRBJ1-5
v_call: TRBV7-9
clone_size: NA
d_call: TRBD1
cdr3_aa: CVSSPGTGGQPQHF
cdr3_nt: TGTGTCAGCAGCCCTGGGACAGGGGGTCAGCCCCAGCATTTT

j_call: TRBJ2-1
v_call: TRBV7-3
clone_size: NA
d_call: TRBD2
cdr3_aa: CASSQANGRAGNEQFF
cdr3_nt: TGTGCCAGCAGCCAAGCGAACGGGAGGGCCGGCAATGAGCAGTTCTTC

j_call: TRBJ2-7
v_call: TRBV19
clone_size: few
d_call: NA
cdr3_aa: CAWRPMTDYEQYF
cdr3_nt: TGTGCCTGGAGACCCATGACAGACTACGAGCAGTACTTC

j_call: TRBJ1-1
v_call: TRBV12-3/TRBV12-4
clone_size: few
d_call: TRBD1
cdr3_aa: CASSENRGGAEAFF
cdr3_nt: TGTGCCAGCAGTGAAAACAGGGGTGGCGCTGAAGCTTTCTTT

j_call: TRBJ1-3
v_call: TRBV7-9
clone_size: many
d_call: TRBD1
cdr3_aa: CASSSGQFSGNTIYF
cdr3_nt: TGTGCCAGCAGCTCGGGACAGTTCTCTGGAAACACCATATATTTT

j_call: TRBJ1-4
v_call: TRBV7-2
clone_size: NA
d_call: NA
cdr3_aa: CASSPQGEKLFF
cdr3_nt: TGTGCCAGCAGCCCGCAAGGTGAAAAACTGTTTTTT

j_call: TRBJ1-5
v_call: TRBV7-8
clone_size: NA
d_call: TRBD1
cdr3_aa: CASSVDRGRIQPQHF
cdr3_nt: TGTGCCAGCAGCGTGGACAGGGGGCGCATTCAGCCCCAGCATTTT

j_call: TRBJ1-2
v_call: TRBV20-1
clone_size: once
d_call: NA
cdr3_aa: CSAKGGDLTF
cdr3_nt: TGCAGTGCTAAAGGGGGGGATCTGACCTTC

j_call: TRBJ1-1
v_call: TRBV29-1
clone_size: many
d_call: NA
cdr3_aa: CSVKTVNTEAFF
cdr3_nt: TGCAGCGTCAAGACAGTAAACACTGAAGCTTTCTTT

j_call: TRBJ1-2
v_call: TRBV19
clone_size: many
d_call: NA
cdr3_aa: CASSRGSDYGYTF
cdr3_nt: TGTGCCAGTAGTAGAGGGTCAGACTATGGCTACACCTTC